The 4 T cell receptor beta chains below all came from one sample that was sequenced in a study of metastatic and nonmetastatic thyroid tumors. Patients underwent thyroid surgery, and none had received any treatment before it. TCRdb reassembled clones from the PCR reads with MiXCR. Among about 9,900 clones listed, roughly 11% were seen once. Sample: tumor tissue. The receptor set was obtained from a female donor with papillary thyroid cancer or a benign thyroid nodule (not recorded which). Some clones in this sample may be carry-over from other donors' samples.

This clone qualifies as medium-sized. The CDR3 sequence is CASSLARDLTNEKLFF. The DNA of the CDR3 is TGTGCCAGCAGCTTGGCCCGGGACTTAACAAATGAAAAACTGTTTTTT. The chain recombines TRBV28 with TRBJ1-4; tentatively, D is TRBD1 (5 bases). Trimming removed 6 bases from V and 5 bases from J, with 19 bases in between. Germline CDR1 MDHEN, CDR2 SYDVKM. The CDR3 spans 16 residues.

There are many counts of this clone. Within the sample, other DNA sequences also encode this same CDR3. The chain combines TRBV7-2 with TRBJ2-1; D not resolved. This CDR3 spans 13 amino acids. Germline values: CDR1 SGHTA, CDR2 FQGNSA. Trimming stripped 2 bases from V and 1 base from J, with 3 bases between. This CDR3 reads CASSLTSYNEQFF. The CDR3 DNA reads as TGTGCCAGCAGCTTAACGTCCTACAATGAGCAGTTCTTC.

Judged by abundance, this clone is medium-sized. The rearrangement joins TRBV20-1 to TRBJ2-7; no clear D gene. The CDR3 runs 13 residues. V lost 6 bases and J lost 3, with 15 bases in between. Germline values: CDR1 DFQATT, CDR2 SNEGSKA (reference sequence). Here the CDR3 DNA reads TGCAGTGCGAACTCTCCAGCTATCTACGAGCAGTACGTC. It is translated as CSANSPAIYEQYV.

This clone came up many times. The rearrangement links TRBV20-1 to TRBJ2-3; weak D call: TRBD1 (6 bases). The CDR3 has 14 amino acids. The germline CDR1 and CDR2 sequences are DFQATT and SNEGSKA (reference sequence). Trimming removed 3 bases at V and 2 bases at J, with 12 bases between. CDR3 in DNA: TGCAGTGCTAGGAGCGTGGGACACACAGATACGCAGTATTTT. Its protein product is CSARSVGHTDTQYF.